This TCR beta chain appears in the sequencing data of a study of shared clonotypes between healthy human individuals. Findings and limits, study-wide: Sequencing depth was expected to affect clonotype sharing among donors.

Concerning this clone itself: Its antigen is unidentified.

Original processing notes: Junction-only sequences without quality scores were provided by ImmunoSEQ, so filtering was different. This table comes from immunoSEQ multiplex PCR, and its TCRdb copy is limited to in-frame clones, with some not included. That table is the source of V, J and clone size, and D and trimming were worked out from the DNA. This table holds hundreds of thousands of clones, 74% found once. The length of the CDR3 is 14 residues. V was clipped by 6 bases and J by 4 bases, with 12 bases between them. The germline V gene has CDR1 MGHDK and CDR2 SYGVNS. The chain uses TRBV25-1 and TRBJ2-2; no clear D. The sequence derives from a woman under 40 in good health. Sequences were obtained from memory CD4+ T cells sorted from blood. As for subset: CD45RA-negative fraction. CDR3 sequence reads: CASSAGTTTGELFF. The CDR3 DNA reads TGTGCCAGCAGCGCTGGCACAACCACCGGGGAGCTGTTTTTT.